The sequence of this T cell receptor (beta chain) was determined in a study of cytomegalovirus exposure and HLA in healthy donors. With 2 bases clipped from V and 3 bases from J, the junction kept 14 bases outside the gene matches. This CDR3 comprises 17 residues. Germline values: CDR1 GTSNPN, CDR2 SVGIG (reference sequence). Vbeta (60) and Jbeta (13) primers were used in the PCR. Produced via immunoSEQ multiplex PCR; TCRdb's table is partial and in-frame only. The sample yields 160,000 or so clones, around 69% seen once. This receptor was taken from a man aged 55-75 years in good health and CMV-seronegative. The sequenced sample consisted of PBMCs. The chain recombines TRBV30 with TRBJ1-1; 8 bases are a match to TRBD1. CDR3 sequence: CAWSPGDRWGLDTEAFF. CDR3 DNA sequence: TGTGCCTGGAGTCCGGGGGACAGGTGGGGATTGGACACTGAAGCTTTCTTT.